This passage covers 2 T cell receptor beta chains from one sample sequenced in a study of cytomegalovirus exposure and HLA in healthy donors. Use of 60 Vbeta and 13 Jbeta primers characterized the PCR. TCRdb's table, derived via immunoSEQ multiplex PCR, lists solely in-frame clones and lacks some. This sample has around 110,000 clones, with 79% found just once. The sample consisted of PBMCs. The receptors stem from a man aged 25 to 40 in good health and CMV-seropositive.

The V call is TRBV9, the J call TRBJ2-2; 13 bases are shared with TRBD2. The V gene's germline CDR1 is SGDLS and CDR2 YYNGEE. This CDR3 comprises 16 residues. Trimming removed 2 bases from V and 6 bases from J; junction bases left unmatched: 4. The CDR3 loop reads CASSVGTSGAPGELFF. DNA for the CDR3: TGTGCCAGCAGCGTCGGGACTAGCGGGGCCCCCGGGGAGCTGTTTTTT.

This clone appeared a few times. Sequence at one end of the junction differs from germline and may be a read error. CDR3 DNA: TGCGCCAGCAGCAGTACAGCGTACTCTGGGGCCAACGGCCTGACTTTC. Encoded protein: CASSSTAYSGANGLTF. V gene TRBV5-1 combines with J gene TRBJ2-6; D perhaps matches TRBD1 (5 bases). Germline V lookup: CDR1 SGHRS, CDR2 YFSETQ. The CDR3 totals 16 residues.